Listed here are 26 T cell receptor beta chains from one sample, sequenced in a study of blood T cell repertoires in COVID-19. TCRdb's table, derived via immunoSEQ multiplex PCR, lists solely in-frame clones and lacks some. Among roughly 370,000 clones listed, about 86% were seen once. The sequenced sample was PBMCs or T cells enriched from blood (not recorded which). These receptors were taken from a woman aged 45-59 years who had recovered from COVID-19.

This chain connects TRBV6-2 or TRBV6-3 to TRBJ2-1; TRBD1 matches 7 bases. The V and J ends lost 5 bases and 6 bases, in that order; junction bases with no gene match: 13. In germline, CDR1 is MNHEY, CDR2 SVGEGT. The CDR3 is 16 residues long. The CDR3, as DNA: TGTGCCAGCAGTCCCCAGTTTGACAGGGTCGCCAATGAGCAGTTCTTC. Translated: CASSPQFDRVANEQFF.

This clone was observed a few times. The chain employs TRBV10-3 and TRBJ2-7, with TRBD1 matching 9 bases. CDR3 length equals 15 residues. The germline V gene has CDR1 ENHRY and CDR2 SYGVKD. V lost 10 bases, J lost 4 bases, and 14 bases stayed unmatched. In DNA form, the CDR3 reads TGTGCCACAGGAGCGGTGGACAGGGGTGGTTACGAGCAGTACTTC. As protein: CATGAVDRGGYEQYF.

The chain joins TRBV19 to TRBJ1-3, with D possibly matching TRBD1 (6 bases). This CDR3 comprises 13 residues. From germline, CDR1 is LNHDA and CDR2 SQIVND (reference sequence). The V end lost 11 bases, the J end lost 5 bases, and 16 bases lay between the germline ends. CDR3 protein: CASTTGFRNTIYF. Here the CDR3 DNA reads TGTGCCTCAACCACAGGGTTCCGAAACACCATATATTTT. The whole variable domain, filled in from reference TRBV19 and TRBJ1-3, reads DGGITQSPKYLFRKEGQNVTLSCEQNLNHDAMYWYRQDPGQGLRLIYYSQIVNDFQKGDIAEGYSVSREKKESFPLTVTSAQKNPTAFYLCASTTGFRNTIYFGEGSWLTVV.

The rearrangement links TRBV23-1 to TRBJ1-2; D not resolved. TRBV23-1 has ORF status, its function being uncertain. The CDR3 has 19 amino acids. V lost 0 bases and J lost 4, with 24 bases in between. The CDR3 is CASSQSAATQLSNFYGYTF. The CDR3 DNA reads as TGCGCCAGCAGTCAATCGGCAGCCACCCAACTATCTAACTTCTATGGCTACACCTTC.

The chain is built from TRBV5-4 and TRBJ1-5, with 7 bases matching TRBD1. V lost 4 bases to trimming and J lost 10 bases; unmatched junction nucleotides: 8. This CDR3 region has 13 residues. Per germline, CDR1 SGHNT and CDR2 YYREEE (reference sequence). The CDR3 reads CASSRQGYAPQHF. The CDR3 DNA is TGTGCCAGCAGCCGACAGGGTTACGCTCCCCAGCATTTT.

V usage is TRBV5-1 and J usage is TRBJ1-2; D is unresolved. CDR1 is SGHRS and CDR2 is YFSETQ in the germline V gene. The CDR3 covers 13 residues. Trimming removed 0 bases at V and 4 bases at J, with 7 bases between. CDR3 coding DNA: TGCGCCAGCAGCTTGGCGGACTCCTATGGCTACACCTTC. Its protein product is CASSLADSYGYTF.

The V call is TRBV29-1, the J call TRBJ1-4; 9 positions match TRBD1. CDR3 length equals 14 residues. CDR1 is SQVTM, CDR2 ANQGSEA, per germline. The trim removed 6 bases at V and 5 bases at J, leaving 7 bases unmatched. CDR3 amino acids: CSVPDRGKNEKLFF. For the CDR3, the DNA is TGCAGCGTACCGGACAGGGGAAAAAATGAAAAACTGTTTTTT.

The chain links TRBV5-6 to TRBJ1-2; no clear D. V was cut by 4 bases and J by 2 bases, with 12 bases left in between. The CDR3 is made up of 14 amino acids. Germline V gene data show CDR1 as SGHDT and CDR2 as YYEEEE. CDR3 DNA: TGTGCCAGCAGCAATACCGGGTTAAACTATGGCTACACCTTC. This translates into CASSNTGLNYGYTF.

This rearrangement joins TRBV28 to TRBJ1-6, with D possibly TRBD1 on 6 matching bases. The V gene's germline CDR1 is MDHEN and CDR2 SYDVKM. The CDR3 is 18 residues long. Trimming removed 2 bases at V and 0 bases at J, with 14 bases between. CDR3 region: CASSLASGTNSYNSPLHF. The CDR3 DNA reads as TGTGCCAGCAGTTTAGCCTCCGGGACAAACTCCTATAATTCACCCCTCCACTTT. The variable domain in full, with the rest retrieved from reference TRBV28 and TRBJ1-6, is DVKVTQSSRYLVKRTGEKVFLECVQDMDHENMFWYRQDPGLGLRLIYFSYDVKMKEKGDIPEGYSVSREKKERFSLILESASTNQTSMYLCASSLASGTNSYNSPLHFGNGTRLTVT.

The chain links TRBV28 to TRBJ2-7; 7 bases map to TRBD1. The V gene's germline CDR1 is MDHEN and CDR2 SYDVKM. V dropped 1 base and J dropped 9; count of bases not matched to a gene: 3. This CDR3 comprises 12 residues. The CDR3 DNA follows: TGTGCCAGCAGTTTATTTTCAGGGGGGCAGTACTTC. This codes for CASSLFSGGQYF.

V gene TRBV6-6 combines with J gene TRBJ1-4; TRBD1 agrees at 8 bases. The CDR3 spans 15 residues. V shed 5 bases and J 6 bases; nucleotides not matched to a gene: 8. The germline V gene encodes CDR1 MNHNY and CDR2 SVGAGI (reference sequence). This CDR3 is CASSPGQGFYEKLFF. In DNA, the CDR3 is TGTGCCAGCAGTCCCGGACAGGGATTTTATGAAAAACTGTTTTTT.

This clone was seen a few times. CDR3 sequence reads: CASSIPPPGTGETGELFF. As DNA, the CDR3 is TGTGCCAGCAGCATTCCTCCGCCCGGGACAGGGGAAACCGGGGAGCTGTTTTTT. The rearrangement joins TRBV21-1 to TRBJ2-2; the DNA was not used to check the table's D call, TRBD1. TRBV21-1 is a pseudogene locus. The CDR3 totals 18 residues.

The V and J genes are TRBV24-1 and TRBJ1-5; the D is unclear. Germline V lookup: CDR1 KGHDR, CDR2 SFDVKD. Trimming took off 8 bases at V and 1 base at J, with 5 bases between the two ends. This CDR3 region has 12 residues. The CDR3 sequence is CATKESNQPQHF. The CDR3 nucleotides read TGTGCCACCAAAGAGAGCAATCAGCCCCAGCATTTT.

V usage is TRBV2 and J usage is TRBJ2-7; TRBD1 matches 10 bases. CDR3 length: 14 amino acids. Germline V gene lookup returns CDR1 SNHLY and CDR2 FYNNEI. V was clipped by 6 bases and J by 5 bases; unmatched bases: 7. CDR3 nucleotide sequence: TGTGCCAGCAGGGGGGGGACAGGGGCCAACGAGCAGTACTTC. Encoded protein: CASRGGTGANEQYF. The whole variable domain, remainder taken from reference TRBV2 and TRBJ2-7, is EPEVTQTPSHQVTQMGQEVILRCVPISNHLYFYWYRQILGQKVEFLVSFYNNEISEKSEIFDDQFSVERPDGSNFTLKIRSTKLEDSAMYFCASRGGTGANEQYFGPGTRLTVT.

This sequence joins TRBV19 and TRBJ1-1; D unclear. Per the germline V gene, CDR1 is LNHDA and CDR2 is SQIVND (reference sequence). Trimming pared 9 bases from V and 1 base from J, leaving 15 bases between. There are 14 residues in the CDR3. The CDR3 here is CASLEIGWNTEAFF. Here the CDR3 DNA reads TGTGCCAGCCTTGAAATCGGGTGGAACACTGAAGCTTTCTTT.

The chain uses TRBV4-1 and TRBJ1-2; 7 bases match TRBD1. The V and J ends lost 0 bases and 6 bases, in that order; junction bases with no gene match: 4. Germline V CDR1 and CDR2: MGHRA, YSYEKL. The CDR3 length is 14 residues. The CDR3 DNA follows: TGCGCCAGCAGCCAAGATAGACAGGGAGATGGCTACACCTTC. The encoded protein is CASSQDRQGDGYTF.

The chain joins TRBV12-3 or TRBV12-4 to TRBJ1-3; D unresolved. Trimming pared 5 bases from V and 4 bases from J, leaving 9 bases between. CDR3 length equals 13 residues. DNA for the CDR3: TGTGCCAGCAGTACTTATAAAGGAAACACCATATATTTT. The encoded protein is CASSTYKGNTIYF.

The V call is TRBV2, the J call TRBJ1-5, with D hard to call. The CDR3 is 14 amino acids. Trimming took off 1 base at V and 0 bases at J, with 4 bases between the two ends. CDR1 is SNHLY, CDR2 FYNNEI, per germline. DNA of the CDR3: TGTGCCAGCAGTGAAGGTCATAGCAATCAGCCCCAGCATTTT. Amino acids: CASSEGHSNQPQHF.

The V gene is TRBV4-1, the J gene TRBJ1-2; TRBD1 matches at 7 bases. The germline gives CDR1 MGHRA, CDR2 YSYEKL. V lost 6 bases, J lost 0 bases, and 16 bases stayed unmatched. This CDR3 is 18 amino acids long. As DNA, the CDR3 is TGCGCCAGCAGTACTCTGGGGACAGTCGAATTGTCTAACTATGGCTACACCTTC. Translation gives CASSTLGTVELSNYGYTF.

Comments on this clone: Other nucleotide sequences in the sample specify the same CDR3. CDR3 in DNA: TGTGCCAGCAGCCAGGGGGGACCCAATCAGCCCCAGCATTTT. Amino acids: CASSQGGPNQPQHF. The chain recombines TRBV3-1 (or the pseudogene TRBV3-2) with TRBJ1-5, with a tentative D call TRBD1 (5 bases). CDR1 is LGHDT and CDR2 is YNNKEL in the germline V gene (reference sequence). The CDR3 sequence is 14 residues long. V was cut by 3 bases and J by 3 bases, with 9 bases left in between.

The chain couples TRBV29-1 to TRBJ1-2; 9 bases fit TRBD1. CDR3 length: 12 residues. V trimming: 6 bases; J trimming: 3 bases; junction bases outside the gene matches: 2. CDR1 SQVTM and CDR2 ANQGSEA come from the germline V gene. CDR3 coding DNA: TGCAGCGTCCGGACAGGGGACTATGGCTACACCTTC. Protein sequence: CSVRTGDYGYTF.

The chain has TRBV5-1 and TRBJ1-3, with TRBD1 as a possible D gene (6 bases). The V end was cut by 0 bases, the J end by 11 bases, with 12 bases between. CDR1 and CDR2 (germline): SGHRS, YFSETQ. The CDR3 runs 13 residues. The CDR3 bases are TGCGCCAGCAGCTTGGAAACAGGGCTCGCCATATATTTT. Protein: CASSLETGLAIYF.

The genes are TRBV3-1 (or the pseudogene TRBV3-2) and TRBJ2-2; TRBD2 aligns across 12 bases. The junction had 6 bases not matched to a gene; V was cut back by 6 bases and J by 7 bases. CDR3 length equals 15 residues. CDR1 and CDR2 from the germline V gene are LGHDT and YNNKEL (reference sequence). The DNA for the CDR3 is TGTGCCAGCAGAGCTAGCGGGGGGGCCGGCGGGGAGCTGTTTTTT. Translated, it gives CASRASGGAGGELFF.

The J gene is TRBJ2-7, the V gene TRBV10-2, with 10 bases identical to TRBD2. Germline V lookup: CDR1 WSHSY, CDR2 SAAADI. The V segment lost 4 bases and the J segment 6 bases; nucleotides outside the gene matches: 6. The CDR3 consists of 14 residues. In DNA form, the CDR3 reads TGCGCCAGCAGTGGGTCTAGCGGGGGACTCGAGCAGTACTTC. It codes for CASSGSSGGLEQYF.

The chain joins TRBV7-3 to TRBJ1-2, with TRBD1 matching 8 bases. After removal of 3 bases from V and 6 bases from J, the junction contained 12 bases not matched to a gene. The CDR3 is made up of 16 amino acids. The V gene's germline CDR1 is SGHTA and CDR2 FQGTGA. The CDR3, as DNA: TGTGCCAGCAGCTTTCAGGGGGCGCAGGGGCAAGATGGCTACACCTTC. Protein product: CASSFQGAQGQDGYTF. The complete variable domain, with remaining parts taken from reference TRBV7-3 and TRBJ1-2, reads GAGVSQTPSNKVTEKGKYVELRCDPISGHTALYWYRQSLGQGPEFLIYFQGTGAADDSGLPNDRFFAVRPEGSVSTLKIQRTERGDSAVYLCASSFQGAQGQDGYTFGSGTRLTVV.

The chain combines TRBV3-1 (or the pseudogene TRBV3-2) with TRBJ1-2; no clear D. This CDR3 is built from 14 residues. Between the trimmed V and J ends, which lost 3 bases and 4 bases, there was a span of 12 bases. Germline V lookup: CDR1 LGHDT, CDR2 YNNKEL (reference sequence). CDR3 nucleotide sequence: TGTGCCAGCAGCCATCTGTATAGCGGCTATGGCTACACCTTC. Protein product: CASSHLYSGYGYTF.